The present T cell receptor beta chain was sequenced within a study of T cells after yellow fever vaccination. TCRdb used MiXCR to reprocess the 5' RACE reads, holding one entry per CDR3 protein. The table includes 95,000 to 150,000 distinct CDR3 sequences, nearly 7.5% detected once. CDR1 is LGHDT, CDR2 YNNKEL, per germline (reference sequence). The CDR3 has 15 amino acids. In the case of this clonotype: A read error may produce the germline difference seen at one junction end.

This clonotype was obtained from a man aged 18 to 30 who received the YFV17D yellow fever vaccine. The source was CD4+ T cells sorted from PBMCs, collected around 10 days after the first yellow fever vaccination. This chain uses TRBV3-1 with TRBJ1-5; D is perhaps TRBD1 (5 bases). The CDR3 is CATSQDAGPNQPQHF. CDR3 nucleotide sequence: TGTGCCACCAGCCAAGATGCAGGGCCCAATCAGCCCCAGCATTTT. The complete variable domain, with remaining parts taken from reference TRBV3-1 and TRBJ1-5, reads DTAVSQTPKYLVTQMGNDKSIKCEQNLGHDTMYWYKQDSKKFLKIMFSYNNKELIINETVPNRFSPKSPDKAHLNLHINSLELGDSAVYFCATSQDAGPNQPQHFGDGTRLSIL.